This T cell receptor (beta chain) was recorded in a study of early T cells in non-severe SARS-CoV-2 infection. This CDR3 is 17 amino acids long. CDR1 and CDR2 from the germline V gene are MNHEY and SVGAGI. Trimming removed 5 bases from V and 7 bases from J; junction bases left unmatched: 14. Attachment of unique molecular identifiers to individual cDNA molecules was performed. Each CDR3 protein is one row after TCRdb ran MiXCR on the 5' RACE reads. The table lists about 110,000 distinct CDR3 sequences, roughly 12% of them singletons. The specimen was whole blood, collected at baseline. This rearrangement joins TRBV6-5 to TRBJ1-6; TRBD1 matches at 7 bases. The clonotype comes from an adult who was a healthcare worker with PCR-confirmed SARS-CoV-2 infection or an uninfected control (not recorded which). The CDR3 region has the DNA TGTGCCAGCAGTAAAGCGGGGGGGTACAGGGGAAATTCACCCCTCCACTTT. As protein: CASSKAGGYRGNSPLHF.